What follows are 22 T cell receptor beta chains derived from one specimen sequenced in a study of blood T cells in healthy people across ages. Alongside a J-beta primer mix, a sample-barcoded 5' primer served in a second PCR lasting about 6 to 12 cycles. TCRdb analysed the 5' RACE reads with MiXCR anew, one entry per CDR3 protein. Found here are roughly 1.7 million distinct CDR3 sequences, roughly 32% of them singletons; the top ten hold roughly 12%. The specimen was blood. The origin of the receptors is a woman aged 25 to 45 in good health.

This clonotype was counted many times. The chain couples TRBV7-9 to TRBJ2-5; 7 bases fit TRBD1. The V and J ends lost 5 bases and 5 bases, in that order; junction bases with no gene match: 2. This CDR3 has 12 residues. CDR1 is SEHNR and CDR2 is FQNEAQ in the germline V gene (reference sequence). CDR3 nucleotide sequence: TGTGCCAGCAGCCTACAGGGGGAGACCCAGTACTTC. This translates into CASSLQGETQYF.

CDR3: CSARFPQRANNEQFF. CDR3 nucleotides: TGCAGTGCTAGATTTCCCCAGCGGGCAAACAATGAGCAGTTCTTC. The gene calls are TRBV20-1 and TRBJ2-1; D perhaps matches TRBD2 (6 bases). V lost 2 bases and J lost 5, with 16 bases in between. The germline CDR1 and CDR2 sequences are DFQATT and SNEGSKA (reference sequence). The CDR3 has 15 residues.

The chain carries TRBV3-1 and TRBJ2-1; 10 bases align to TRBD2. V was pared by 1 base and J by 9 bases, with 6 bases of the junction left unmatched. Germline V gene lookup returns CDR1 LGHDT and CDR2 YNNKEL (reference sequence). CDR3 length: 15 amino acids. Written as DNA, the CDR3 is TGTGCCAGCAGCCAAGGGGCGGGACTAGCGCCTGAGCAGTTCTTC. Translating gives CASSQGAGLAPEQFF.

The V gene is TRBV6-2 or TRBV6-3, the J gene TRBJ2-7; 7 nucleotides line up with TRBD2. The V and J ends lost 5 bases and 2 bases, in that order; junction bases with no gene match: 6. The CDR3 runs to 14 residues. From germline, CDR1 is MNHEY and CDR2 SVGEGT. The chain's CDR3 is CASSKLALTYEQYF. For the CDR3, the DNA is TGTGCCAGCAGTAAACTAGCGCTGACCTACGAGCAGTACTTC.

This clonotype occurred a few times. The chain employs TRBV12-3 or TRBV12-4 and TRBJ1-1; D is perhaps TRBD1 (5 bases). V was clipped by 7 bases and J by 0 bases, with 18 bases between them. This CDR3 spans 16 amino acids. The CDR3 DNA sequence: TGTGCCAGCACCATACAACGTGGGACCATGAACACTGAAGCTTTCTTT. Translated, it gives CASTIQRGTMNTEAFF.

With respect to this clonotype: A much larger clone differs by one base, so this may be a read error. The chain is built from TRBV11-2 and TRBJ2-1; 11 nucleotides match TRBD2. Germline V gene data show CDR1 as SGHAT and CDR2 as FQNNGV. CDR3 length: 21 amino acids. J was trimmed by 0 bases and V by 8 bases; bases with no gene match: 21. The CDR3 sequence: CASGIIELIAGGMSSYNEQFF. CDR3 DNA: TGTGCCAGCGGCATAATCGAGTTGATAGCGGGAGGGATGAGCTCCTACAATGAGCAGTTCTTC.

Ten or more counts support this clonotype. The rearrangement links TRBV5-5 to TRBJ2-1, with 10 bases fitting TRBD1. The CDR3 is 15 residues long. Germline CDR1 is SGHKS and CDR2 is YYEKEE (reference sequence). The V gene end was trimmed by 4 bases and the J gene end by 3 bases; junction bases not matched to a gene: 4. The CDR3 nucleotides are TGTGCCAGCAGCCCGGGACAGGGGATCTACAATGAGCAGTTCTTC. This translates into CASSPGQGIYNEQFF.

Only a few counts were recorded for this clonotype. This chain connects TRBV4-1 to TRBJ1-1; possibly TRBD1 for D (6 bases). The CDR3 is 14 amino acids. V shed 7 bases and J shed 5 bases, with 17 bases lying between them. The V gene's germline CDR1 is MGHRA and CDR2 YSYEKL. The CDR3 here is CASNPGHRYTEAFF. CDR3 DNA sequence: TGCGCCAGCAACCCGGGACATCGATATACTGAAGCTTTCTTT.

This chain uses TRBV15 with TRBJ2-5, with D perhaps being TRBD1 or TRBD2 (5 bases each). The germline gives CDR1 LNHNV, CDR2 YYDKDF (reference sequence). Deletions cut 2 bases from V and 5 bases from J, with 15 bases between. This CDR3 region has 15 residues. For the CDR3, the DNA is TGTGCCACCAGCAGACTAACAGGCTCGGGGGAGACCCAGTACTTC. Encoded protein: CATSRLTGSGETQYF.

This clonotype was counted only a few times. The junction and the germline gene differ at one end; a read error may be behind it. The chain has TRBV27 and TRBJ2-2, with 9 nucleotides matching TRBD2. This CDR3 is 15 amino acids long. Germline CDR1 is MNHEY and CDR2 is SMNVEV (reference sequence). For the CDR3, the DNA is TGTGCCAGTAGTTTGCGGGGGGGCGTCACCGGGGAGCTGTTTTTT. This sequence encodes CASSLRGGVTGELFF.

This clonotype was seen many times. This chain joins TRBV12-3 or TRBV12-4 and TRBJ2-7; 10 bases match TRBD2. The V segment lost 6 bases and the J segment 2 bases; nucleotides outside the gene matches: 4. The CDR3 loop spans 14 amino acids. CDR3 sequence (DNA): TGTGCCAGCAGCTCCCTAGCGGGGGCCTACGAGCAGTACTTC. It encodes CASSSLAGAYEQYF.

The chain employs TRBV24-1 and TRBJ2-1; D tentatively fits TRBD1 or TRBD2 (5 bases each). Trimming cost V 7 bases and J 7 bases, with 10 bases left between them. The CDR3 has 12 amino acids. Per germline, CDR1 KGHDR and CDR2 SFDVKD. The CDR3 region is CATRDWGNEQFF. The CDR3 DNA follows: TGTGCCACCAGAGACTGGGGGAATGAGCAGTTCTTC.

This clonotype has a handful of counts. The J gene is TRBJ2-5, the V gene TRBV5-5; 11 nucleotides match TRBD1. The CDR3 covers 16 residues. After removal of 5 bases from V and 4 bases from J, the junction contained 10 bases not matched to a gene. Per germline, CDR1 SGHKS and CDR2 YYEKEE (reference sequence). DNA of the CDR3: TGTGCCAGCAGTCCCCCATACGGGACAGGGGGAGAGACCCAGTACTTC. Its translation is CASSPPYGTGGETQYF. Full variable domain (rest looked up from reference TRBV5-5 and TRBJ2-5): DAGVTQSPTHLIKTRGQQVTLRCSPISGHKSVSWYQQVLGQGPQFIFQYYEKEERGRGNFPDRFSARQFPNYSSELNVNALLLGDSALYLCASSPPYGTGGETQYFGPGTRLLVL.

This clonotype was detected many times. The J gene is TRBJ2-7, the V gene TRBV29-1, with 7 bases identical to TRBD2. Germline V gene data show CDR1 as SQVTM and CDR2 as ANQGSEA. The CDR3 contains 14 residues. The J segment lost 2 bases and the V segment lost 4 bases, leaving 8 bases of the junction unmatched. CDR3 sequence reads: CSVAGLADTYEQYF. CDR3 coding DNA: TGCAGCGTTGCTGGCCTAGCGGACACCTACGAGCAGTACTTC.

The chain is built from TRBV3-1 and TRBJ2-4; 12 bases are a match to TRBD2. Germline V gene lookup returns CDR1 LGHDT and CDR2 YNNKEL (reference sequence). After removal of 0 bases from V and 6 bases from J, the junction contained 0 bases not matched to a gene. This CDR3 has 15 amino acids. The CDR3 loop reads CASSQEGLAGNIQYF. The CDR3 DNA follows: TGTGCCAGCAGCCAAGAGGGACTAGCGGGAAACATTCAGTACTTC.

J is TRBJ2-5 and V is TRBV6-1; possibly TRBD1 or TRBD2 for D (5 bases each). V dropped 3 bases and J dropped 5 bases, with 13 bases sitting between them. The length of the CDR3 is 14 residues. Germline CDR1 and CDR2: MNHNS and SASEGT. The CDR3, as DNA: TGTGCCAGCAGTGAGAGGGGCCTAGTGGAGACCCAGTACTTC. It encodes CASSERGLVETQYF.

V usage is TRBV9 and J usage is TRBJ2-3; 12 bases map to TRBD2. The CDR3 runs 17 residues. Germline CDR1 reads SGDLS; CDR2 reads YYNGEE. V gave up 0 bases and J gave up 0 bases; unmatched junction bases: 2. CDR3 sequence: CASSVGTSGASTDTQYF. The CDR3 DNA is TGTGCCAGCAGCGTAGGGACTAGCGGGGCTAGCACAGATACGCAGTATTTT.

Of note for this clonotype: One end of the junction is discordant with germline, which a read error may explain. The chain recombines TRBV12-3 or TRBV12-4 with TRBJ1-5; possible D gene TRBD1, 5 bases. The CDR3 runs to 16 residues. CDR3 protein: CAGSFIGRAHNQPQHF. CDR3 sequence (DNA): TGTGCCGGCAGTTTTATAGGCAGGGCCCACAATCAGCCCCAGCATTTT.

The chain uses TRBV28 and TRBJ2-1; the match to TRBD2 covers 11 bases. The germline V gene encodes CDR1 MDHEN and CDR2 SYDVKM. V lost 10 bases, J lost 7 bases, and 9 bases stayed unmatched. The CDR3 has 14 residues. The CDR3 region has the DNA TGTGCCACCTTACTAGCGGGAGTGTCTAATGAGCAGTTCTTC. Amino acid sequence: CATLLAGVSNEQFF.

V gene TRBV14 combines with J gene TRBJ2-7; TRBD1 aligns across 7 bases. Trimming removed 1 base from V and 7 bases from J; junction bases left unmatched: 13. Germline V gives CDR1 SGHDN, CDR2 FVKESK. The CDR3 runs 16 residues. The DNA of the CDR3 is TGTGCCAGCAGCCAAGCCCGGACAGGACTTCCCTGGGAGCAGTACTTC. Translated: CASSQARTGLPWEQYF.

This clonotype has a handful of counts. The J gene is TRBJ2-5, the V gene TRBV27; no definite D call. Near its end, the DNA agrees better with TRBJ2-7, so the J call may be wrong. The CDR3 loop spans 13 amino acids. CDR1 is MNHEY and CDR2 is SMNVEV in the germline V gene (reference sequence). The CDR3 here is CASSLAHKVEQYF. The CDR3 DNA reads TGTGCCAGCAGTTTAGCCCATAAGGTCGAGCAGTACTTC.

There are many counts of this clonotype. The chain is built from TRBV5-1 and TRBJ2-6; perhaps TRBD1 as D (5 bases). Trimming removed 5 bases at V and 1 base at J, with 10 bases between. CDR3 length equals 15 residues. Germline-derived CDR1 and CDR2 are SGHRS and YFSETQ. The CDR3 DNA is TGCGCCAGCAGATCGACAGTTTCTGGGGCCAACGTCCTGACTTTC. This codes for CASRSTVSGANVLTF.